Listed here are 3 T cell receptor beta chains from one sample, sequenced in a study of blood T cell repertoires in COVID-19. Some clones are missing from TCRdb's copy, which holds only in-frame ones; the method was immunoSEQ multiplex PCR. This sample has about 120,000 clones; 65% to 85% occur once, and the top ten carry roughly 1.9%. The sequenced sample was peripheral blood. The receptor set was obtained from a man aged 70-80 years with acute or convalescent COVID-19.

The chain has TRBV6-5 and TRBJ1-2; TRBD1 matches at 9 bases. The junction had 5 bases not matched to a gene; V was cut back by 5 bases and J by 4 bases. The germline gives CDR1 MNHEY, CDR2 SVGAGI. The CDR3 is 14 residues long. The CDR3: CASSTGGLPYGYTF. The CDR3 DNA reads as TGTGCCAGCAGTACAGGGGGCCTCCCCTATGGCTACACCTTC.

The chain combines TRBV7-3 with TRBJ2-1; TRBD1 aligns across 9 bases. The CDR3 contains 16 residues. Trimming took 5 bases from V and 3 from J; bases not matched to a gene: 8. Germline values: CDR1 SGHTA, CDR2 FQGTGA. CDR3: CASSAIGTGIYNEQFF. CDR3 DNA sequence: TGTGCCAGCAGCGCGATCGGGACAGGGATCTACAATGAGCAGTTCTTC.

J is TRBJ2-7 and V is TRBV12-2; the D call of TRBD1 is as the table states it, not checked on the DNA. TRBV12-2 is annotated as a pseudogene. The CDR3 spans 13 residues. CDR3 protein: CASRPRQGESRYF. CDR3 sequence (DNA): TGTGCAAGTCGTCCTCGACAGGGGGAAAGTAGGTACTTC.